Reported below is one TCR beta chain. Source study methods: It was from reference gene primer amplification that nucleated cell counts were estimated. Sequencing used immunoSEQ multiplex PCR; TCRdb keeps in-frame clones, though not all of them. Clone size and V and J calls were adopted from that table, with D and trimming inferred from the DNA. The sample shows over 200,000 clones, roughly 80% of them seen only once. This sample is part of a study of blood T cell repertoires in COVID-19. The V end lost 8 bases, the J end lost 3 bases, and 17 bases lay between the germline ends. This CDR3 is built from 16 residues. Germline assignment: CDR1 SEHNR and CDR2 FQNEAQ (reference sequence).

The clonotype comes from a woman aged 80 or over with acute or convalescent COVID-19. Sequenced material: peripheral blood. J is TRBJ1-6 and V is TRBV7-9, with a tentative D call TRBD1 (6 bases). The CDR3 protein is CASSPQGGVYNSPLHF. The CDR3 DNA reads TGTGCCAGCTCCCCCCAAGGGGGGGTCTATAATTCACCCCTCCACTTT. Full variable domain (remainder filled in from reference TRBV7-9 and TRBJ1-6): DTGVSQNPRHKITKRGQNVTFRCDPISEHNRLYWYRQTLGQGPEFLTYFQNEAQLEKSRLLSDRFSAERPKGSFSTLEIQRTEQGDSAMYLCASSPQGGVYNSPLHFGNGTRLTVT.